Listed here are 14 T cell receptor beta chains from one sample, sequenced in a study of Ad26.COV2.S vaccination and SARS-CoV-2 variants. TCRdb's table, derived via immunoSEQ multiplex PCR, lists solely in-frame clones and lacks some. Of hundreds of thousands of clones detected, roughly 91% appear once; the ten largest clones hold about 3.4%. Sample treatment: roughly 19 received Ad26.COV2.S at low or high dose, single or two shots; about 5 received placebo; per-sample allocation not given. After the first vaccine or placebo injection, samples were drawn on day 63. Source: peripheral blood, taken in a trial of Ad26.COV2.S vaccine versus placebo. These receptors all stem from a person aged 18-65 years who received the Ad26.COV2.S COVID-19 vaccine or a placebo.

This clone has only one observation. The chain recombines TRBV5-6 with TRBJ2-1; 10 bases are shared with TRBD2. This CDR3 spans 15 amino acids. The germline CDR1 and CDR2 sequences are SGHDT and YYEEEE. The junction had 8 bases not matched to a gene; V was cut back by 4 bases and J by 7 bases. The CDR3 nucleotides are TGTGCCAGCAGCGCCGCGGGACTAGCGTCTAATGAGCAGTTCTTC. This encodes CASSAAGLASNEQFF.

The DNA for the CDR3 is TGTGCCAGCAGCTGGGACAGGGTAGCCGGGGAGCTGTTTTTT. Its protein product is CASSWDRVAGELFF. This chain uses TRBV5-5 with TRBJ2-2, with 9 bases identical to TRBD1. Germline V CDR1 and CDR2: SGHKS, YYEKEE (reference sequence). The CDR3 loop spans 14 amino acids. Trimming at V came to 3 bases and at J to 6 bases, leaving 3 bases not matched to a gene.

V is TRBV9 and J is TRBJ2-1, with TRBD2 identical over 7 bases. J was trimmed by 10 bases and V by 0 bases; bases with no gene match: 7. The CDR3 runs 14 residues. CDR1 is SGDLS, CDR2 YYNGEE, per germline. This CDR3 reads CASSVEGRGAEQFF. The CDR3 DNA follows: TGTGCCAGCAGCGTAGAAGGGAGGGGCGCGGAGCAGTTCTTC.

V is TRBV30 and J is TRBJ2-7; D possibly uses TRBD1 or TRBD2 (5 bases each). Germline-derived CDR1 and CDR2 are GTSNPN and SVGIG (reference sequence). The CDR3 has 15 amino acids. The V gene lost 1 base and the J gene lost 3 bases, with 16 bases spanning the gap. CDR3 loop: CAWSGPPAGSYEQYF. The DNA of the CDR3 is TGTGCCTGGAGTGGCCCCCCAGCAGGGAGCTACGAGCAGTACTTC.

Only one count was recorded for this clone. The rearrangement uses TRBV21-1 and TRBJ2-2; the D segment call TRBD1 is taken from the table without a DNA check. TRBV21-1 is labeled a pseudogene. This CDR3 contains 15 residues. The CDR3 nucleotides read TGTGCCAGCAGCAAGCGTGGGGCTTGGACCGGGGAGCTGTTTTTT. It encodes CASSKRGAWTGELFF.

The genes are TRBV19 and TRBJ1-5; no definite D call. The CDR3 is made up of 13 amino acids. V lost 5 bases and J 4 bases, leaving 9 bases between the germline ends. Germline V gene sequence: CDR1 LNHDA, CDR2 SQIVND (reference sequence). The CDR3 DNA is TGTGCCAGTAGTGCCGACCTGAATCAGCCCCAGCATTTT. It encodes CASSADLNQPQHF.

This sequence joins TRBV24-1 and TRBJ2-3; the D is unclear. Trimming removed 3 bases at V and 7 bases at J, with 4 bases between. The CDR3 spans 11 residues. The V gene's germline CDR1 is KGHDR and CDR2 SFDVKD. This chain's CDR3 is CATSDSHTQYF. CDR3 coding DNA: TGTGCCACCAGTGATAGCCATACGCAGTATTTT.

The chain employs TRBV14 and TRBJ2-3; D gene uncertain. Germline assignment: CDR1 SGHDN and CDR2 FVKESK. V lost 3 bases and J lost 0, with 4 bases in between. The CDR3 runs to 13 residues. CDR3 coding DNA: TGTGCCAGCAGCCAGGGGAGCACAGATACGCAGTATTTT. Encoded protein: CASSQGSTDTQYF.

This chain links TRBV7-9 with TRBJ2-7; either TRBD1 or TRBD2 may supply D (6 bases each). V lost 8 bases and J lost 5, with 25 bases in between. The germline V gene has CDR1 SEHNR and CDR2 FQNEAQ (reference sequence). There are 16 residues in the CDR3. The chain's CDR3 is CASARGQGLFGDEQYF. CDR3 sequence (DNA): TGTGCCAGCGCCCGGGGGCAGGGACTCTTTGGGGACGAGCAGTACTTC. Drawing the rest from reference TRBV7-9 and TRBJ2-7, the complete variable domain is DTGVSQNPRHKITKRGQNVTFRCDPISEHNRLYWYRQTLGQGPEFLTYFQNEAQLEKSRLLSDRFSAERPKGSFSTLEIQRTEQGDSAMYLCASARGQGLFGDEQYFGPGTRLTVT.

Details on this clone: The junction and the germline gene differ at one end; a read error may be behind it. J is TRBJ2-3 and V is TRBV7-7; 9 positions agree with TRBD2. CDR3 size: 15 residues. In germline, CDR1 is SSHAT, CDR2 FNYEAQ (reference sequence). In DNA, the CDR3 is TGTGCTAGCAGCGCCGGGACTAGCCGATCAGATACGCAGTATTTT. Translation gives CASSAGTSRSDTQYF.

The CDR3 nucleotides read TGTGCCAGCAGCCGTCCGACTAACACAGATACGCAGTATTTT. Encoded protein: CASSRPTNTDTQYF. The chain joins TRBV5-4 to TRBJ2-3; possibly TRBD2 for D (5 bases). Trimming removed 4 bases from V and 2 bases from J, with 11 bases in between. CDR3 length: 14 residues. Germline V gene data show CDR1 as SGHNT and CDR2 as YYREEE (reference sequence).

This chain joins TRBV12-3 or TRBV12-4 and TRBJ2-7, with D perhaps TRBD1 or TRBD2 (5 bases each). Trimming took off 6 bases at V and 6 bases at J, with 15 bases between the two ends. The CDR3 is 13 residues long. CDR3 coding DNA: TGTGCCAGCAGCTCCGGGACCCTGAGCGAGCAGTACTTC. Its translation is CASSSGTLSEQYF.

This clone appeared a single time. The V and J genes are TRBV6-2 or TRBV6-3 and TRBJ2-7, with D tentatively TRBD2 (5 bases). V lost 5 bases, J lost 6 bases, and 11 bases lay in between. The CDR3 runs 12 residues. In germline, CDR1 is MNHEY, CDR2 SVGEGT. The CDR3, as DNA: TGTGCCAGCAGTACACGGGGTGCCGAGCAGTACTTC. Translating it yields CASSTRGAEQYF.

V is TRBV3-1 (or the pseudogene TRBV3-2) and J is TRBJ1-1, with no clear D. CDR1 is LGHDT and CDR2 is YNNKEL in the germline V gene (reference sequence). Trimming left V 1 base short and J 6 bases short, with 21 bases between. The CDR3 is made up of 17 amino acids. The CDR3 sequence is CASSQGLLLARIAEAFF. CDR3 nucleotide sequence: TGTGCCAGCAGCCAAGGACTACTGCTTGCGAGGATCGCTGAAGCTTTCTTT.